The 24 T cell receptor beta chains in this list originate from one sample, sequenced in a study of blood T cell repertoires in COVID-19. Sequencing was performed with immunoSEQ multiplex PCR; in TCRdb, only in-frame clones are kept and a portion is missing. This table holds tens of thousands of clones, about 90% found once. Sequencing used peripheral blood. The receptors originated from a man in his forties or fifties with active COVID-19.

The V gene is TRBV5-6, the J gene TRBJ1-2; D is undetermined. Germline lookup yields CDR1 SGHDT and CDR2 YYEEEE. The CDR3 covers 15 residues. Trimming shortened V by 1 base and J by 3 bases, and 13 bases separated the two germline ends. CDR3 in DNA: TGTGCCAGCAGCTTGTATGGGCCCGGGGACTATGGCTACACCTTC. Translation gives CASSLYGPGDYGYTF.

Worth noting for this clone: One junction end disagrees with the germline gene, perhaps due to a read error. The rearrangement links TRBV28 to TRBJ2-4, with 9 nucleotides matching TRBD1. Germline values: CDR1 MDHEN, CDR2 SYDVKM. The CDR3 is 14 amino acids. The CDR3, as DNA: TGTGCCAGCACGTACAGGGGGCGTAAAAGCATTCAGTACTTC. Translating it yields CASTYRGRKSIQYF.

There are a few counts of this clone. The chain is built from TRBV30 and TRBJ1-4, with 7 bases lining up with TRBD1. This CDR3 comprises 17 residues. CDR1 and CDR2 from the germline V gene are GTSNPN and SVGIG (reference sequence). The V gene end was trimmed by 0 bases and the J gene end by 10 bases; junction bases not matched to a gene: 17. The CDR3 sequence: CAWSVPRGFRETGKLFF. CDR3 DNA sequence: TGTGCCTGGAGTGTACCCAGGGGGTTTAGGGAAACGGGAAAACTGTTTTTT.

The chain links TRBV5-1 to TRBJ2-3; D is perhaps TRBD2 (5 bases). Per germline, CDR1 SGHRS and CDR2 YFSETQ. The V end lost 0 bases, the J end lost 6 bases, and 14 bases lay between the germline ends. The CDR3 runs to 15 residues. The DNA for the CDR3 is TGCGCCAGCAGCTTGGGTGCACTAGAGGGTGATACGCAGTATTTT. Residues: CASSLGALEGDTQYF.

The table lists this clone with a count of one. This chain links TRBV11-2 with TRBJ2-5; TRBD2 is a possible D gene (5 bases). V shed 3 bases and J shed 7 bases, with 6 bases lying between them. This CDR3 contains 11 residues. The germline V gene has CDR1 SGHAT and CDR2 FQNNGV. The CDR3 region has the DNA TGTGCCAGCAGCTTCAGCGGGACCCAGTACTTC. It specifies CASSFSGTQYF.

The rearrangement joins TRBV5-1 to TRBJ2-3; D might be TRBD1 (5 bases). V lost 0 bases to trimming and J lost 4 bases, with 9 bases between them. This CDR3 has 14 residues. Per germline, CDR1 SGHRS and CDR2 YFSETQ. CDR3 residues: CASSLAGSPDTQYF. Here the CDR3 DNA reads TGCGCCAGCAGCTTGGCAGGGTCCCCAGATACGCAGTATTTT.

The V and J genes are TRBV9 and TRBJ2-1, with a possible D match to TRBD2 (6 bases). CDR3 length equals 15 residues. Germline values: CDR1 SGDLS, CDR2 YYNGEE. V lost 0 bases and J 7 bases, leaving 14 bases between the germline ends. CDR3 protein: CASSVGGGDWNEQFF. In DNA, the CDR3 is TGTGCCAGCAGCGTAGGAGGCGGGGACTGGAATGAGCAGTTCTTC.

CDR3 sequence (DNA): TGCGCCAGTACTCCGGGACTAGCGGGGACCTCCTACGAGCAGTACTTC. Translation: CASTPGLAGTSYEQYF. The V gene is TRBV5-1, the J gene TRBJ2-7; TRBD2 aligns across 13 bases. Trimming cost V 8 bases and J 0 bases; bases outside gene matches: 8. The CDR3 runs to 16 residues. Germline CDR1 is SGHRS and CDR2 is YFSETQ.

The rearrangement links TRBV9 to TRBJ1-1; D is possibly TRBD1 (5 bases). The CDR3 totals 13 residues. In germline, CDR1 is SGDLS, CDR2 YYNGEE. The germline V and J ends were trimmed by 0 bases and 10 bases, with 13 bases remaining between them. The CDR3 DNA follows: TGTGCCAGCAGCGTAGGGGGCGGGGAACCAGCTTTCTTT. Translating it yields CASSVGGGEPAFF.

The rearrangement links TRBV7-9 to TRBJ2-2; a weak D match, TRBD2 (5 bases). The CDR3 spans 14 residues. Trimming took off 5 bases at V and 5 bases at J, with 12 bases between the two ends. Germline loops: CDR1 SEHNR, CDR2 FQNEAQ (reference sequence). CDR3 residues: CASSPGSGTGELFF. The CDR3 DNA is TGTGCCAGCAGCCCGGGGAGTGGGACCGGGGAGCTGTTTTTT.

The V gene is TRBV7-6, the J gene TRBJ2-5; 8 bases map to TRBD2. Germline V CDR1 and CDR2: SGHVS, FNYEAQ. The V gene end was trimmed by 0 bases and the J gene end by 1 base; junction bases not matched to a gene: 13. The CDR3 is 19 amino acids. CDR3 nucleotide sequence: TGTGCCAGCAGCTTAGCCCCCCCCCTTACTAGCGGCCCCCAAGAGACCCAGTACTTC. Protein product: CASSLAPPLTSGPQETQYF.

This rearrangement joins TRBV7-9 to TRBJ2-7; 7 bases are a match to TRBD1. Germline CDR1 reads SEHNR; CDR2 reads FQNEAQ (reference sequence). J lost 1 base, V lost 2 bases, and 11 bases had no gene match. This CDR3 is 17 amino acids long. This CDR3 is CASSLTPGTEKSYEQYF. The CDR3 nucleotides are TGTGCCAGCAGCTTAACACCGGGGACAGAAAAATCCTACGAGCAGTACTTC.

The chain uses TRBV25-1 and TRBJ2-7; tentatively, D is TRBD2 (6 bases). The V end was cut by 6 bases, the J end by 3 bases, with 15 bases between. The CDR3 sequence is 14 residues long. CDR1 is MGHDK, CDR2 SYGVNS, per germline. The CDR3 DNA follows: TGTGCCAGCAGCTGGGGTCAGGGACTCTACGAGCAGTACTTC. It encodes CASSWGQGLYEQYF.

The gene calls are TRBV5-6 and TRBJ2-2; 10 positions match TRBD2. J gave up 5 bases and V 3 bases, and 10 bases lay outside the gene matches. In germline, CDR1 is SGHDT, CDR2 YYEEEE. The CDR3 is 17 residues long. The CDR3 reads CASSSNIPGLATGELFF. CDR3 DNA: TGTGCCAGCAGCTCAAACATCCCGGGACTAGCGACCGGGGAGCTGTTTTTT.

The J gene is TRBJ1-5, the V gene TRBV6-5; 10 nucleotides align to TRBD1. The CDR3 length is 15 residues. Germline V gene sequence: CDR1 MNHEY, CDR2 SVGAGI. V shed 6 bases and J 4 bases; nucleotides not matched to a gene: 6. CDR3 nucleotides: TGTGCCAGCAGACCCAGGACAGGGGGGAATCAGCCCCAGCATTTT. Its translation: CASRPRTGGNQPQHF.

The chain employs TRBV5-1 and TRBJ2-5; TRBD2 matches at 8 bases. V was clipped by 0 bases and J by 4 bases; unmatched bases: 8. This CDR3 region has 16 residues. CDR1 is SGHRS, CDR2 YFSETQ, per germline. DNA of the CDR3: TGCGCCAGCAGCTTGGCCTACGGGGGGGTAGGAGAGACCCAGTACTTC. Its translation: CASSLAYGGVGETQYF.

The V and J genes are TRBV27 and TRBJ2-1, with TRBD1 as a possible D gene (6 bases). Germline assignment: CDR1 MNHEY and CDR2 SMNVEV (reference sequence). V was clipped by 7 bases and J by 5 bases, with 15 bases between them. CDR3 length: 14 amino acids. CDR3 loop: CASISGVGHNEQFF. CDR3 bases: TGTGCCAGCATTTCAGGGGTGGGCCACAATGAGCAGTTCTTC.

This chain uses TRBV10-3 with TRBJ1-3; D gene ambiguous. This CDR3 is 16 amino acids long. V was trimmed by 2 bases and J by 1 base, leaving 12 bases between them. The germline V gene has CDR1 ENHRY and CDR2 SYGVKD. The CDR3: CAISEGRRLSGNTIYF. The CDR3 DNA sequence: TGTGCCATCAGTGAGGGCAGGCGCTTATCTGGAAACACCATATATTTT.

This clone appeared a few times. The rearrangement links TRBV28 to TRBJ2-1, with D maybe TRBD2 (6 bases). The CDR3 loop spans 16 amino acids. V was shortened by 3 bases and J by 3 bases, with 15 bases between the two germline ends. Per the germline V gene, CDR1 is MDHEN and CDR2 is SYDVKM. The CDR3 spells CASSFITGDLYNEQFF. In nucleotides, the CDR3 is TGTGCCAGCAGTTTTATTACGGGGGATCTCTACAATGAGCAGTTCTTC. Combining the CDR3 with reference TRBV28 and TRBJ2-1 gives the whole variable domain DVKVTQSSRYLVKRTGEKVFLECVQDMDHENMFWYRQDPGLGLRLIYFSYDVKMKEKGDIPEGYSVSREKKERFSLILESASTNQTSMYLCASSFITGDLYNEQFFGPGTRLTVL.

V usage is TRBV28 and J usage is TRBJ2-1; 7 bases fit TRBD1. The germline CDR1 and CDR2 sequences are MDHEN and SYDVKM. This CDR3 comprises 17 residues. V was pared by 8 bases and J by 5 bases, with 18 bases of the junction left unmatched. The CDR3 DNA sequence: TGTGCCAGCCCCCCCCTGGGACAGTTCCCTGCGGACAATGAGCAGTTCTTC. Residues: CASPPLGQFPADNEQFF. Variable domain in full (rest from reference TRBV28 and TRBJ2-1): DVKVTQSSRYLVKRTGEKVFLECVQDMDHENMFWYRQDPGLGLRLIYFSYDVKMKEKGDIPEGYSVSREKKERFSLILESASTNQTSMYLCASPPLGQFPADNEQFFGPGTRLTVL.

The V call is TRBV6-5, the J call TRBJ1-1; 9 nucleotides match TRBD1. The CDR3 extends over 14 amino acids. Germline V gives CDR1 MNHEY, CDR2 SVGAGI. V gave up 6 bases and J gave up 5 bases; unmatched junction bases: 7. CDR3 bases: TGTGCCAGCAGGGGGACAGGGCTTGGGACTGAAGCTTTCTTT. Translation gives CASRGTGLGTEAFF.

This chain uses TRBV7-2 with TRBJ2-7; D uncertain. Trimming pared 1 base from V and 1 base from J, leaving 11 bases between. The CDR3 has 15 residues. The germline CDR1 and CDR2 sequences are SGHTA and FQGNSA. The DNA for the CDR3 is TGTGCCAGCAGCTTAGGGCCAGGCAGATCCTACGAGCAGTACTTC. It translates to CASSLGPGRSYEQYF.

V and J are TRBV11-2 and TRBJ2-1; D is unresolved. This CDR3 is 13 amino acids long. Germline V lookup: CDR1 SGHAT, CDR2 FQNNGV. Trimming shortened V by 6 bases and J by 2 bases, and 8 bases separated the two germline ends. Written as DNA, the CDR3 is TGTGCCAGCAGTCGGGTCCCCTACAATGAGCAGTTCTTC. It encodes CASSRVPYNEQFF.

The chain recombines TRBV6-2 or TRBV6-3 with TRBJ1-2; 8 positions agree with TRBD1. Looked up from germline, CDR1 is MNHEY and CDR2 is SVGEGT. The CDR3 sequence is 16 residues long. The trim removed 0 bases at V and 8 bases at J, leaving 11 bases unmatched. The CDR3 loop reads CASSYSNSGTGNGYTF. The CDR3 nucleotides read TGTGCCAGCAGTTACTCGAACAGTGGGACAGGTAACGGCTACACCTTC.